These 4 T cell receptor delta chains were sequenced from one sample in a study of γδ T cells in repeated Plasmodium falciparum infection. TCRdb reprocessed the multiplex PCR reads through CATT. Of tens of thousands of delta-chain clones listed, roughly 0.9% are singletons. Gammadelta T cells were flow-sorted from PBMC into Vgamma9/Vdelta2+ and Vdelta2-negative populations for bulk analysis. The specimen sequenced was gamma-delta T cells from blood. All receptors come from a pool of human donors (malaria-infected and uninfected, not separated).

This clone was observed a handful of times. The TCRdb record carries a much larger clone's protein, which differs from this DNA's translation at residue 3; a read error is the likely cause, and the protein listed here is the DNA translation. This chain joins TRDV2 and TRDJ1; 10 bases map to TRDD3. Germline matching of the DNA provided the J gene here, since TCRdb leaves it blank. The germline V gene has CDR1 GEAIGNYY and CDR2 EKD. The CDR3 is 19 amino acids. CDR3 region: CARDTVPMVGDTGTDKLIF. CDR3 DNA: TGTGCCCGTGACACCGTCCCAATGGTGGGGGATACAGGGACCGATAAACTCATCTTT.

In this sample, this clone turned up a few times. Given a far larger clone just one base away, this is likely a sequencing read error. V is TRDV2 and J is TRDJ1; D might be TRDD3 (6 bases). TCRdb carries no J gene annotation; the J gene was assigned here by matching the DNA with germline. Germline lookup yields CDR1 GEAIGNYY and CDR2 EKD. CDR3 length: 14 residues. The CDR3 is CASDRGDHTDKLIF. CDR3 DNA sequence: TGCGCCTCCGACCGGGGGGACCACACCGATAAACTCATCTTT.

In regard to this clone: TCRdb's protein, taken from a much larger clone, differs from this DNA's translation at residue 12, likely owing to a read error; the protein displayed comes from the DNA. A V gene of TRAV36/DV7 was called, but no J gene was assigned; the D call of TRDD3 is as the table states it, not checked on the DNA. Per germline, CDR1 VTNFRS and CDR2 LTSSGIE (reference sequence). The CDR3 is 13 residues long. CDR3 DNA sequence: TGTGCTACAAGTACTGGGGGATACGGTAAACTCACCTTT. This encodes CATSTGGYGKLTF.

This clone occurred many times. With only one base between it and a far larger clone, this is likely a read error. Other DNA sequences within the sample encode an identical CDR3. For the V gene the call is TRDV2; the J gene has no call; TRDD3 is the table's D call, not checked against the DNA. Germline CDR1 reads GEAIGNYY; CDR2 reads EKD. The length of the CDR3 is 20 residues. CDR3 sequence: CACDTILASPQNYYGDKLIF. The CDR3 bases are TGTGCCTGTGACACCATCCTGGCCAGCCCCCAAAACTACTACGGCGATAAACTCATTTTT.